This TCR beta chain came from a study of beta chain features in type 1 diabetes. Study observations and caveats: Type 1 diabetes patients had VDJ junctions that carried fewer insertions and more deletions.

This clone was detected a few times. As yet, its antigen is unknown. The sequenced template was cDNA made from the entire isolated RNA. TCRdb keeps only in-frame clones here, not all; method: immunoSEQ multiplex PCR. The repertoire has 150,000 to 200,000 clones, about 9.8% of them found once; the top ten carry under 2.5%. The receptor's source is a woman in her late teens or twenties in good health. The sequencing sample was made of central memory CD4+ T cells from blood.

The chain's CDR3 is CASSPPTGGGLTEAFF. The CDR3 bases are TGCGCCAGCAGCCCTCCGACAGGGGGAGGGCTTACTGAAGCTTTCTTT. The chain links TRBV5-1 to TRBJ1-1; TRBD1 matches 9 bases. CDR1 SGHRS and CDR2 YFSETQ come from the germline V gene. The junction had 12 bases not matched to a gene; V was cut back by 4 bases and J by 5 bases. The CDR3 has 16 amino acids.